Each of the 20 T cell receptor beta chains below was sequenced from the same sample in a study of long-term antiretroviral therapy in people with HIV. With survey level as its setting, the immunoSEQ assay was v3.0. TCRdb keeps only in-frame clones here, not all; method: immunoSEQ multiplex PCR. The table shows about 29,000 clones, with approximately 95% occurring only once. The sample was unsorted PBMCs, taken 5.3 years after starting antiretroviral therapy. These TCRs come from a man younger than 40 with HIV.

The chain couples TRBV4-3 to TRBJ2-1; TRBD1 is a possible D gene (5 bases). From germline, CDR1 is LGHNA and CDR2 YSLEER. The V gene lost 0 bases and the J gene lost 9 bases, with 15 bases spanning the gap. The CDR3 runs 15 residues. The CDR3: CASSQDYQGRSEQFF. CDR3 bases: TGCGCCAGCAGCCAAGATTATCAGGGTCGGAGTGAGCAGTTCTTC.

J is TRBJ2-5 and V is TRBV5-6; no definite D call. This CDR3 contains 19 residues. Germline V CDR1 and CDR2: SGHDT, YYEEEE. The V and J ends lost 4 bases and 4 bases respectively, with 29 bases between them. The CDR3 DNA reads as TGTGCCAGCAGCCAACAACTTCCGGCAGCGTCTTACTCGATAGAGACCCAGTACTTC. Protein: CASSQQLPAASYSIETQYF.

The rearrangement joins TRBV25-1 to TRBJ2-7; 9 nucleotides line up with TRBD1. The CDR3 loop spans 15 amino acids. With V trimmed by 3 bases and J by 4 bases, 7 bases remained unmatched. CDR1 and CDR2 (germline): MGHDK, SYGVNS. The CDR3 DNA sequence: TGTGCCAGCAGTGATGGAGGACAGGGGATTTACGAGCAGTACTTC. It encodes CASSDGGQGIYEQYF.

The J gene is TRBJ2-3, the V gene TRBV6-4; 8 bases match TRBD2. V lost 5 bases and J lost 3; bases outside the gene matches: 4. This CDR3 spans 14 amino acids. Germline V gene lookup returns CDR1 MRHNA and CDR2 SNTAGT. The CDR3 spells CASSPAGGTDTQYF. The CDR3, as DNA: TGTGCCAGCAGTCCCGCGGGGGGAACAGATACGCAGTATTTT.

V gene TRBV13 combines with J gene TRBJ2-1; 14 bases are a match to TRBD2. CDR3 length: 20 residues. With 5 bases clipped from V and 4 bases from J, the junction kept 16 bases outside the gene matches. Germline V gene data show CDR1 as PRHDT and CDR2 as FYEKMQ (reference sequence). The CDR3 spells CASSPRLTGTSGGVYNEQFF. The CDR3 nucleotides are TGTGCCAGCAGCCCTAGGCTGACCGGGACTAGCGGGGGAGTTTACAATGAGCAGTTCTTC.

This clone was recorded once. This chain links TRBV27 with TRBJ1-5, with TRBD1 matching over 8 bases. The V segment lost 6 bases and the J segment 4 bases; nucleotides outside the gene matches: 8. Germline assignment: CDR1 MNHEY and CDR2 SMNVEV (reference sequence). The CDR3 covers 15 residues. CDR3 nucleotides: TGTGCCAGCAGCCCTCTGACAGGGGATAATCAGCCCCAGCATTTT. This translates into CASSPLTGDNQPQHF.

This chain connects TRBV28 to TRBJ2-7, with 8 bases aligning to TRBD1. The CDR3 spans 14 residues. Germline loops: CDR1 MDHEN, CDR2 SYDVKM. Trimming at V came to 6 bases and at J to 3 bases, leaving 7 bases not matched to a gene. The CDR3 DNA follows: TGTGCCAGCAGCCTCGGGACAGGCAGCTACGAGCAGTACTTC. Translating gives CASSLGTGSYEQYF. The full variable domain, rest sourced from reference TRBV28 and TRBJ2-7, is DVKVTQSSRYLVKRTGEKVFLECVQDMDHENMFWYRQDPGLGLRLIYFSYDVKMKEKGDIPEGYSVSREKKERFSLILESASTNQTSMYLCASSLGTGSYEQYFGPGTRLTVT.

DNA of the CDR3: TGTGCCAGCAGCCGCTCCTTTCCTTACGAGCAGTACTTC. Translation: CASSRSFPYEQYF. This chain connects TRBV14 to TRBJ2-7; D is uncertain. V was trimmed by 4 bases and J by 4 bases, leaving 11 bases between them. Germline V gives CDR1 SGHDN, CDR2 FVKESK. The CDR3 spans 13 residues.

The rearrangement joins TRBV10-3 to TRBJ2-7; D is uncertain. From germline, CDR1 is ENHRY and CDR2 SYGVKD. V was pared by 1 base and J by 4 bases, with 2 bases between. The CDR3 sequence is 11 residues long. This CDR3 is CAISEWYEQYF. The CDR3 nucleotides read TGTGCCATCAGTGAGTGGTACGAGCAGTACTTC.

V is TRBV19 and J is TRBJ2-5, with unresolved D. This CDR3 has 12 residues. Germline assignment: CDR1 LNHDA and CDR2 SQIVND (reference sequence). The V end lost 5 bases, the J end lost 5 bases, and 9 bases lay between the germline ends. This chain's CDR3 is CASSAWMETQYF. Here the CDR3 DNA reads TGTGCCAGTAGTGCTTGGATGGAGACCCAGTACTTC. The full variable domain, in which reference TRBV19 and TRBJ2-5 provide the parts outside the CDR3, is DGGITQSPKYLFRKEGQNVTLSCEQNLNHDAMYWYRQDPGQGLRLIYYSQIVNDFQKGDIAEGYSVSREKKESFPLTVTSAQKNPTAFYLCASSAWMETQYFGPGTRLLVL.

The CDR3 reads CASTPGAGFYYGYTF. In DNA, the CDR3 is TGTGCCAGCACTCCCGGGGCAGGCTTCTATTATGGCTACACCTTC. V gene TRBV7-2 combines with J gene TRBJ1-2, with D possibly TRBD1 on 5 matching bases. With 7 bases removed from V and 5 bases from J, the gap between germline ends came to 20 bases. Germline CDR1 is SGHTA and CDR2 is FQGNSA. This CDR3 is built from 15 residues.

The V gene is TRBV30, the J gene TRBJ1-3; D ambiguous. Trimming took off 0 bases at V and 0 bases at J, with 9 bases between the two ends. Germline V gene data show CDR1 as GTSNPN and CDR2 as SVGIG (reference sequence). The CDR3 is made up of 15 amino acids. The chain's CDR3 is CAWSVLGGSGNTIYF. CDR3 nucleotide sequence: TGTGCCTGGAGTGTACTCGGAGGCTCTGGAAACACCATATATTTT.

This clone was found a few times. The chain recombines TRBV6-1 with TRBJ1-3; D uncertain. The CDR3 sequence is 14 residues long. Germline CDR1 reads MNHNS; CDR2 reads SASEGT. V dropped 1 base and J dropped 8 bases, with 12 bases sitting between them. Here the CDR3 reads CASSEEFEVDTIYF. The DNA of the CDR3 is TGTGCCAGCAGTGAAGAGTTTGAAGTGGACACCATATATTTT.

The V gene is TRBV27, the J gene TRBJ1-1; no firm D call. Per the germline V gene, CDR1 is MNHEY and CDR2 is SMNVEV (reference sequence). Deletions cut 5 bases from V and 6 bases from J, with 13 bases between. This CDR3 region has 13 residues. This CDR3 is CASSTFGGSEAFF. CDR3 in DNA: TGTGCCAGCAGTACGTTCGGTGGATCTGAAGCTTTCTTT.

CDR3 nucleotides: TGTGCCAGCAGCTCCCCCGGGAGGGCGTACGAGCAGTACTTC. It translates to CASSSPGRAYEQYF. The J gene is TRBJ2-7, the V gene TRBV5-6, with 8 bases lining up with TRBD2. J was trimmed by 4 bases and V by 3 bases; bases with no gene match: 6. The CDR3 contains 14 residues. CDR1 and CDR2 from the germline V gene are SGHDT and YYEEEE.

The V gene is TRBV2, the J gene TRBJ1-2, with D perhaps matching TRBD1 (5 bases). With 7 bases removed from V and 8 bases from J, the gap between germline ends came to 14 bases. CDR3 length equals 12 residues. Germline values: CDR1 SNHLY, CDR2 FYNNEI. The CDR3 nucleotides read TGTGCCAGCAAAATCTTCGGGGGGGGCTACACCTTC. Translating it yields CASKIFGGGYTF.

This rearrangement joins TRBV4-3 to TRBJ2-7; no clear D gene. Germline values: CDR1 LGHNA, CDR2 YSLEER. V lost 0 bases and J lost 3, with 18 bases in between. The CDR3 spans 17 residues. CDR3 DNA sequence: TGCGCCAGCAGCCAAGACCTGGAATCAATCGTCGGCTACGAGCAGTACTTC. Translating gives CASSQDLESIVGYEQYF.

V gene TRBV2 combines with J gene TRBJ2-3, with TRBD2 identical over 7 bases. CDR3 size: 14 residues. Germline lookup yields CDR1 SNHLY and CDR2 FYNNEI. V was pared by 2 bases and J by 4 bases, with 3 bases of the junction left unmatched. CDR3 region: CASSERGGADTQYF. CDR3 in DNA: TGTGCCAGCAGTGAACGTGGGGGGGCAGATACGCAGTATTTT.

The V and J genes are TRBV9 and TRBJ2-5, with D possibly matching TRBD1 (6 bases). The length of the CDR3 is 15 residues. Trimming took off 7 bases at V and 1 base at J, with 17 bases between the two ends. Per the germline V gene, CDR1 is SGDLS and CDR2 is YYNGEE. The CDR3 nucleotides are TGTGCCAGCGCCCCCTTTACAGGGTTCCAAGAGACCCAGTACTTC. This codes for CASAPFTGFQETQYF.

This sequence joins TRBV11-2 and TRBJ2-3, with a possible D match to TRBD1 (5 bases). This CDR3 is 15 amino acids long. CDR1 SGHAT and CDR2 FQNNGV come from the germline V gene. Trimming stripped 5 bases from V and 4 bases from J, with 16 bases between. The CDR3 protein is CASSPRGREPDTQYF. For the CDR3, the DNA is TGTGCCAGCAGCCCAAGGGGCAGGGAACCAGATACGCAGTATTTT.